This T cell receptor (beta chain) was captured in a study of blood T cell repertoires in COVID-19. This CDR3 is built from 13 residues. Trimming removed 2 bases at V and 5 bases at J, with 9 bases between. CDR1 is MNHEY, CDR2 SVGAGI, per germline. Repertoires were generated with immunoSEQ multiplex PCR, while TCRdb's copy carries only in-frame clones and drops some. Of 220,000 or so clones listed, about 81% are singletons. This chain links TRBV6-5 with TRBJ1-1, with no clear D. The sample taken for sequencing was peripheral blood. The origin of this receptor is a woman aged 80 or over with COVID-19, enrolled during active disease. CDR3: CASSYGSGTEAFF. The CDR3 region has the DNA TGTGCCAGCAGTTACGGGAGTGGGACTGAAGCTTTCTTT.